Each of the 4 T cell receptor beta chains below was sequenced from the same sample in a study of cytomegalovirus exposure and HLA in healthy donors (dated by TCRdb to about 2017). The protocol used for the library was the immunoSEQ multiplex PCR assay. For the multiplex PCR, a mixture combining 60 forward primers for TCR Vbeta segments and 13 reverse primers for TCR Jbeta segments was used. As stored in TCRdb, this immuneACCESS dataset retains in-frame rearrangements with V and J assigned. A fraction of the clones does not appear; measured against another copy, unresolved V genes explain less than half of the discrepancy, and the remainder lacks a known reason. This sample is represented by about 130,000 clones; roughly three quarters of them were singletons. The ten largest clones add up to over 2% of the sample. Sequenced: PBMCs. The receptors stem from a man under 40 in good health and CMV-seronegative.

This rearrangement joins TRBV2 to TRBJ2-5; 12 nucleotides agree with TRBD2. Germline CDR1 reads SNHLY; CDR2 reads FYNNEI. The V gene end was trimmed by 6 bases and the J gene end by 0 bases; junction bases not matched to a gene: 5. CDR3 length: 16 amino acids. The CDR3 sequence is CASSWGLAGHQETQYF. Written as DNA, the CDR3 is TGTGCCAGCAGCTGGGGACTAGCGGGCCACCAAGAGACCCAGTACTTC.

The rearrangement uses TRBV9 and TRBJ1-2, with 7 bases fitting TRBD1. From germline, CDR1 is SGDLS and CDR2 YYNGEE. With V trimmed by 0 bases and J by 3 bases, 2 bases remained unmatched. The CDR3 consists of 14 residues. The CDR3 coding sequence is TGTGCCAGCAGCGTAGGACAGGGAGACTATGGCTACACCTTC. Amino acid sequence: CASSVGQGDYGYTF.

This rearrangement joins TRBV5-4 to TRBJ2-7, with TRBD2 matching 9 bases. The CDR3 runs to 14 residues. After removal of 4 bases from V and 2 bases from J, the junction contained 4 bases not matched to a gene. The germline V gene has CDR1 SGHNT and CDR2 YYREEE (reference sequence). The chain's CDR3 is CASSTGGRAYEQYF. In DNA, the CDR3 is TGTGCCAGCAGCACAGGCGGGAGGGCCTACGAGCAGTACTTC.

There are a few counts of this clone. The genes are TRBV6-5 and TRBJ1-1; TRBD1 agrees at 10 bases. CDR3 length: 15 residues. In germline, CDR1 is MNHEY, CDR2 SVGAGI. V shed 6 bases, J shed 2 bases, and the junction held 6 bases outside the gene matches. The CDR3 reads CASRLTGGGNTEAFF. The CDR3, as DNA: TGTGCCAGCAGGTTGACAGGGGGCGGCAACACTGAAGCTTTCTTT.